The next 29 T cell receptor beta chains were all read from a single sample in a study of human T cells and chemical hapten exposure. TCRdb used MiXCR to reprocess the RACE reads, holding one entry per CDR3 protein. The sample includes just over 350,000 distinct CDR3 sequences, just under 6.5% of them seen just once. Regarding time point: patch test 2, 6 weeks after DPC sensitization. Treatment in this sample: therapeutic diphenylcyclopropenone sensitization with weekly scalp DPC. The sequencing used whole blood, collected in connection with sensitization to the hapten diphenylcyclopropenone (DPC). These receptors came from a woman aged 18-30 years with alopecia areata. Some clones in this sample may be carry-over from other donors' samples.

The table lists this clonotype with a few counts. This rearrangement joins TRBV7-9 to TRBJ1-1, with 8 bases lining up with TRBD1. This CDR3 comprises 13 residues. V gave up 1 base and J gave up 6 bases; unmatched junction bases: 1. Germline V gene sequence: CDR1 SEHNR, CDR2 FQNEAQ (reference sequence). The CDR3 DNA reads TGTGCCAGCAGCTTAGAGACAGGGGCTGAAGCTTTCTTT. Translating gives CASSLETGAEAFF.

The sample holds a few counts of this clonotype. The chain joins TRBV6-5 to TRBJ1-1; D uncertain. Germline V gene data show CDR1 as MNHEY and CDR2 as SVGAGI. The CDR3 consists of 13 residues. V lost 2 bases and J lost 11, with 15 bases in between. CDR3 loop: CASSYRERELAFF. The CDR3 region has the DNA TGTGCCAGCAGTTACCGGGAGAGGGAATTGGCTTTCTTT.

This clonotype has just a few counts. V and J are TRBV7-2 and TRBJ1-5; D is ambiguous. The germline V gene has CDR1 SGHTA and CDR2 FQGNSA. This CDR3 is built from 13 residues. Trimming stripped 1 base from V and 7 bases from J, with 8 bases between. For the CDR3, the DNA is TGTGCCAGCAGCTTAGTAACCGAACAGCCCCAGCATTTT. It encodes CASSLVTEQPQHF.

This clonotype has at least ten counts. The chain uses TRBV12-3 or TRBV12-4 and TRBJ1-1, with D maybe TRBD1 (6 bases). The CDR3 totals 14 residues. V lost 6 bases, J lost 7 bases, and 18 bases lay in between. CDR3 DNA sequence: TGTGCCAGCAGGAACCCACAGGGTCTCGGTGAAGCTTTCTTT. It is translated as CASRNPQGLGEAFF.

In its sample, this clonotype was seen many times. The chain combines TRBV28 with TRBJ1-5; tentatively, D is TRBD1 (6 bases). V lost 7 bases, J lost 2 bases, and 18 bases lay in between. This CDR3 has 16 residues. Per germline, CDR1 MDHEN and CDR2 SYDVKM. DNA for the CDR3: TGTGCCAGCAACGGTATGGGGGCGCTTGGCAATCAGCCCCAGCATTTT. This sequence encodes CASNGMGALGNQPQHF.

The chain employs TRBV7-2 and TRBJ2-3; possibly TRBD1 or TRBD2 for D (5 bases each). Trimming stripped 3 bases from V and 2 bases from J, with 9 bases between. Looked up from germline, CDR1 is SGHTA and CDR2 is FQGNSA. The CDR3 totals 14 residues. This CDR3 is CASSFGTITDTQYF. The DNA for the CDR3 is TGTGCCAGCAGCTTCGGGACGATCACAGATACGCAGTATTTT.

J is TRBJ1-1 and V is TRBV18, with 10 bases fitting TRBD1. There are 14 residues in the CDR3. In germline, CDR1 is KGHSH, CDR2 LQKENI. After removal of 6 bases from V and 3 bases from J, the junction contained 4 bases not matched to a gene. CDR3 in amino acids: CASSRQGADTEAFF. The CDR3 DNA reads TGTGCCAGCTCCCGACAGGGGGCGGACACTGAAGCTTTCTTT.

The chain couples TRBV20-1 to TRBJ1-5; no clear D gene. This CDR3 has 13 residues. Trimming stripped 0 bases from V and 4 bases from J, with 7 bases between. From germline, CDR1 is DFQATT and CDR2 SNEGSKA (reference sequence). The DNA of the CDR3 is TGCAGTGCTAGAGAGGGAGGGAATCAGCCCCAGCATTTT. It yields the protein CSAREGGNQPQHF.

This clonotype showed up just a few times. The rearrangement joins TRBV6-1 to TRBJ2-7; TRBD2 matches at 10 bases. The J segment lost 1 base and the V segment lost 5 bases, leaving 14 bases of the junction unmatched. CDR1 and CDR2 (germline): MNHNS, SASEGT. The CDR3 has 18 residues. In DNA, the CDR3 is TGTGCCAGCAGTCCACGACTAGTTCTAGCGGGGGCTTCCTACGAGCAGTACTTC. This encodes CASSPRLVLAGASYEQYF.

This clonotype was found a few times. The gene calls are TRBV5-1 and TRBJ2-1; D gene ambiguous. V gave up 7 bases and J gave up 5 bases, with 13 bases separating them. In germline, CDR1 is SGHRS, CDR2 YFSETQ. The CDR3 runs to 13 residues. CDR3 nucleotide sequence: TGCGCCAGCTGCAGAGGAGCTGACAATGAGCAGTTCTTC. It specifies CASCRGADNEQFF.

This clonotype was observed a handful of times. The chain couples TRBV9 to TRBJ2-3; 9 bases match TRBD1. CDR1 is SGDLS, CDR2 YYNGEE, per germline. This CDR3 is built from 14 residues. V was clipped by 3 bases and J by 4 bases; unmatched bases: 3. CDR3 bases: TGTGCCAGCAGCGCGGGACAGGGTCCAGATACGCAGTATTTT. Protein sequence: CASSAGQGPDTQYF.

This clonotype was recorded at least ten times. The chain is built from TRBV12-3 or TRBV12-4 and TRBJ1-1, with D hard to call. Trimming took off 8 bases at V and 1 base at J, with 11 bases between the two ends. The CDR3 is 13 residues long. The CDR3 sequence: CASGRPWNTEAFF. CDR3 DNA sequence: TGTGCCAGCGGCCGCCCTTGGAACACTGAAGCTTTCTTT.

A few counts support this clonotype. J is TRBJ2-2 and V is TRBV11-1; TRBD1 matches at 7 bases. Germline values: CDR1 SGHAT, CDR2 FQDESV (reference sequence). The CDR3 loop spans 16 amino acids. The V gene end was trimmed by 4 bases and the J gene end by 0 bases; junction bases not matched to a gene: 5. CDR3 in DNA: TGTGCCAGCAGCTCCGGTCAGGGGGCGAACACCGGGGAGCTGTTTTTT. As protein: CASSSGQGANTGELFF.

This clonotype was counted many times. The rearrangement uses TRBV7-9 and TRBJ2-6; no clear D gene. Germline V gene lookup returns CDR1 SEHNR and CDR2 FQNEAQ (reference sequence). This CDR3 is 15 amino acids long. The V end was cut by 3 bases, the J end by 0 bases, with 6 bases between. CDR3 DNA sequence: TGTGCCAGCAGCTTCACGGGCTCTGGGGCCAACGTCCTGACTTTC. It specifies CASSFTGSGANVLTF.

This clonotype was recorded at least ten times. The V gene is TRBV4-2, the J gene TRBJ1-4; maybe TRBD1 (6 bases). This CDR3 is built from 14 residues. V lost 2 bases, J lost 4 bases, and 8 bases lay in between. The germline gives CDR1 LGHNA, CDR2 YNFKEQ. In DNA, the CDR3 is TGTGCCAGCAGCCAACAGGACAGTAATGAAAAACTGTTTTTT. Translation gives CASSQQDSNEKLFF.

This clonotype was seen ten or more times. The chain carries TRBV4-3 and TRBJ1-1, with D unresolved. V lost 0 bases to trimming and J lost 11 bases, with 16 bases between them. Germline CDR1 is LGHNA and CDR2 is YSLEER. The CDR3 length is 14 residues. The CDR3 bases are TGCGCCAGCAGCCAAGACTGGATCGGGCCGGAGGCTTTCTTT. As protein: CASSQDWIGPEAFF.

In this sample, this clonotype turned up many times. The chain couples TRBV7-9 to TRBJ1-1; D might be TRBD1 (6 bases). The CDR3 length is 14 residues. The ends were cut back, 2 bases at V and 6 bases at J, with 13 bases in the middle. The germline V gene encodes CDR1 SEHNR and CDR2 FQNEAQ (reference sequence). CDR3 region: CASSLQGIRAEAFF. CDR3 coding DNA: TGTGCCAGCAGCTTACAGGGGATCAGGGCTGAAGCTTTCTTT.

As to this clonotype: Germline and junction disagree at one end, which may indicate a read error. The V call is TRBV3-1, the J call TRBJ1-1, with D perhaps matching TRBD1 (6 bases). CDR1 and CDR2 (germline): LGHDT, YNNKEL (reference sequence). This CDR3 spans 16 amino acids. Here the CDR3 DNA reads TGTGCCAGCAGCCCACCTAGACAAGACAGGAACCCTGAAGCTTTCTTT. This translates into CASSPPRQDRNPEAFF.

This clonotype appeared a few times. The J gene is TRBJ1-1, the V gene TRBV5-1; D might be TRBD1 (6 bases). Germline V gene data show CDR1 as SGHRS and CDR2 as YFSETQ. V lost 5 bases and J 4 bases, leaving 15 bases between the germline ends. The CDR3 length is 14 residues. This CDR3 reads CASSPDGTFTEAFF. CDR3 DNA: TGCGCCAGCAGTCCCGACGGGACATTCACTGAAGCTTTCTTT.

There are a few counts of this clonotype. The gene calls are TRBV7-2 and TRBJ2-3; no definite D call. The length of the CDR3 is 15 residues. Trimming stripped 1 base from V and 2 bases from J, with 10 bases between. Germline V gene data show CDR1 as SGHTA and CDR2 as FQGNSA. CDR3 amino acids: CASSLERRITDTQYF. The CDR3 DNA is TGTGCCAGCAGCTTAGAGAGGCGGATCACAGATACGCAGTATTTT.

The CDR3 DNA sequence: TGCGCCAGCAGCCAAGATCGAGCGGGGACCACCTACAATGAGCAGTTCTTC. Protein: CASSQDRAGTTYNEQFF. This sequence joins TRBV4-3 and TRBJ2-1; TRBD2 agrees at 7 bases. Germline values: CDR1 LGHNA, CDR2 YSLEER. This CDR3 spans 17 amino acids. V was pared by 0 bases and J by 2 bases, with 7 bases of the junction left unmatched.

This clonotype was seen ten or more times. The chain recombines TRBV12-3 or TRBV12-4 with TRBJ1-2; D may be TRBD1 (5 bases). Trimming cost V 3 bases and J 8 bases, with 13 bases left between them. This CDR3 spans 13 amino acids. The CDR3 DNA is TGTGCCAGCAGTTTCGAGAGGGGTTGGGGCTACACCTTC. Translating it yields CASSFERGWGYTF.

This clonotype was seen at least ten times. J is TRBJ2-7 and V is TRBV6-5, with D perhaps matching TRBD2 (5 bases). Germline CDR1 reads MNHEY; CDR2 reads SVGAGI. V was shortened by 2 bases and J by 7 bases, with 12 bases between the two germline ends. The CDR3 runs 13 residues. CDR3 bases: TGTGCCAGCAGTTACGGACCGGGGTCGGAGCAGTACTTC. Residues: CASSYGPGSEQYF.

J is TRBJ1-1 and V is TRBV6-5, with D perhaps matching TRBD1 (6 bases). With 4 bases removed from V and 3 bases from J, the gap between germline ends came to 15 bases. There are 15 residues in the CDR3. Germline loops: CDR1 MNHEY, CDR2 SVGAGI. The CDR3 bases are TGTGCCAGCAGTTTCCTGCCAGGGGAGTACACTGAAGCTTTCTTT. Translated: CASSFLPGEYTEAFF.

This clonotype was seen only a few times. The chain uses TRBV9 and TRBJ2-3; D remains unclear. The CDR3 is 13 residues long. CDR1 is SGDLS, CDR2 YYNGEE, per germline. V lost 2 bases to trimming and J lost 6 bases, with 10 bases between them. The CDR3 loop is CASSVVPTDTQYF. The DNA of the CDR3 is TGTGCCAGCAGCGTGGTCCCCACGGATACGCAGTATTTT.

The sample holds many counts of this clonotype. V and J are TRBV7-9 and TRBJ1-4, with a weak D call TRBD1 (6 bases). The V and J ends lost 5 bases and 0 bases respectively, with 13 bases between them. Looked up from germline, CDR1 is SEHNR and CDR2 is FQNEAQ (reference sequence). The length of the CDR3 is 16 residues. The CDR3 nucleotides are TGTGCCAGCAGCCCTGGACAGCTTGCAACTAATGAAAAACTGTTTTTT. The encoded protein is CASSPGQLATNEKLFF.

This clonotype was recorded many times. The chain recombines TRBV5-1 with TRBJ1-6; D remains ambiguous. Trimming left V 5 bases short and J 7 bases short, with 10 bases between. The CDR3 contains 13 residues. Germline V lookup: CDR1 SGHRS, CDR2 YFSETQ. In nucleotides, the CDR3 is TGCGCCAGCAGTCTTTTAACCAATTCACCCCTCCACTTT. Its protein is CASSLLTNSPLHF. Full variable domain (rest looked up from reference TRBV5-1 and TRBJ1-6): KAGVTQTPRYLIKTRGQQVTLSCSPISGHRSVSWYQQTPGQGLQFLFEYFSETQRNKGNFPGRFSGRQFSNSRSEMNVSTLELGDSALYLCASSLLTNSPLHFGNGTRLTVT.

This clonotype was seen many times. The V gene is TRBV7-2, the J gene TRBJ1-2; D call uncertain. In germline, CDR1 is SGHTA, CDR2 FQGNSA. The germline V and J ends were trimmed by 5 bases and 8 bases, with 18 bases remaining between them. This CDR3 has 14 residues. The CDR3 sequence: CASSPNTGGSGYTF. DNA of the CDR3: TGTGCCAGCAGCCCAAACACGGGAGGGAGCGGCTACACCTTC.

This clonotype was counted a few times. This sequence joins TRBV11-2 and TRBJ2-2; either TRBD1 or TRBD2 may fit D (6 bases each). Germline V gene lookup returns CDR1 SGHAT and CDR2 FQNNGV. This CDR3 contains 18 residues. V was shortened by 5 bases and J by 6 bases, with 25 bases between the two germline ends. The CDR3 region is CASSHRLLGGGMSGELFF. For the CDR3, the DNA is TGTGCCAGCAGCCATCGCCTTTTGGGGGGCGGTATGTCCGGGGAGCTGTTTTTT.